These 24 T cell receptor beta chains were all obtained from the same sample, sequenced in a study of early T cells in non-severe SARS-CoV-2 infection. TCRdb ran MiXCR on the 5' RACE reads and lists one entry per CDR3 protein. The top ten hold 8.9% of the sample, which has about 64,000 distinct CDR3 sequences, more than 15% seen once. The sample consisted of whole blood, taken at baseline. Every receptor here comes from an adult who was a healthcare worker with PCR-confirmed SARS-CoV-2 infection or an uninfected control (not recorded which).

The chain carries TRBV18 and TRBJ1-2; D perhaps matches TRBD1 (6 bases). The germline CDR1 and CDR2 sequences are KGHSH and LQKENI. Trimming left V 2 bases short and J 8 bases short, with 12 bases between. This CDR3 contains 13 residues. This chain's CDR3 is CASSPSGADGYTF. The CDR3, as DNA: TGTGCCAGCTCACCATCAGGGGCAGACGGCTACACCTTC.

V and J are TRBV10-2 and TRBJ2-1; D is perhaps TRBD2 (5 bases). The CDR3 is 14 residues long. V was cut by 8 bases and J by 0 bases, with 11 bases left in between. Germline V gives CDR1 WSHSY, CDR2 SAAADI. CDR3 in DNA: TGCGCCAGCGGGAGAGCGGACTCCTACAATGAGCAGTTCTTC. As protein: CASGRADSYNEQFF.

In this sample, this clonotype turned up a few times. This chain connects TRBV25-1 to TRBJ2-3; unclear D gene. V was trimmed by 4 bases and J by 7 bases, leaving 21 bases between them. This CDR3 has 16 amino acids. CDR1 and CDR2 (germline): MGHDK, SYGVNS. The CDR3 nucleotides are TGTGCCAGCAGTGCCCGTGCTAGTGGCGCGGCTTATACGCAGTATTTT. Its protein product is CASSARASGAAYTQYF.

This clonotype was seen at least ten times. One end of the junction is discordant with germline, which a read error may explain. This sequence joins TRBV9 and TRBJ1-4; no definite D call. This CDR3 has 12 amino acids. From germline, CDR1 is SGDLS and CDR2 YYNGEE. Here the CDR3 DNA reads TGTGCCAGCAGCCAAAATAATGAAAAACTGCTTTTT. As protein: CASSQNNEKLLF.

The chain is built from TRBV2 and TRBJ1-1; D is possibly TRBD1 (6 bases). The germline V and J ends were trimmed by 6 bases and 4 bases, with 12 bases remaining between them. Germline V lookup: CDR1 SNHLY, CDR2 FYNNEI. The CDR3 has 13 amino acids. CDR3 nucleotide sequence: TGTGCCAGCAGATTGACACAGGGCACTGAAGCTTTCTTT. Its protein product is CASRLTQGTEAFF.

The J gene is TRBJ2-1, the V gene TRBV29-1; D not resolved. Germline CDR1 reads SQVTM; CDR2 reads ANQGSEA. There are 13 residues in the CDR3. Trimming removed 4 bases at V and 0 bases at J, with 7 bases between. The CDR3: CSVGKSSYNEQFF. CDR3 DNA sequence: TGCAGCGTTGGTAAGAGCTCCTACAATGAGCAGTTCTTC.

This chain connects TRBV28 to TRBJ1-1; D may be TRBD1 (6 bases). Germline CDR1 MDHEN, CDR2 SYDVKM. The V end lost 5 bases, the J end lost 4 bases, and 17 bases lay between the germline ends. The CDR3 has 15 amino acids. The chain's CDR3 is CASSPTGRGGTEAFF. DNA for the CDR3: TGTGCCAGCAGTCCCACAGGGAGAGGGGGCACTGAAGCTTTCTTT.

There are a few counts of this clonotype. This chain joins TRBV20-1 and TRBJ2-1; 8 bases fit TRBD2. J gave up 3 bases and V 6 bases, and 7 bases lay outside the gene matches. This CDR3 is built from 14 residues. CDR1 is DFQATT, CDR2 SNEGSKA, per germline (reference sequence). The CDR3 region is CSATIAGLYNEQFF. The CDR3 nucleotides are TGCAGTGCAACAATAGCGGGGCTCTACAATGAGCAGTTCTTC.

V is TRBV28 and J is TRBJ2-7, with TRBD1 matching over 8 bases. Germline CDR1 is MDHEN and CDR2 is SYDVKM. The CDR3 contains 15 residues. V shed 6 bases, J shed 5 bases, and the junction held 12 bases outside the gene matches. The CDR3 nucleotides read TGTGCCAGCAGCTCGGACAGGGAGTATGGGAACGAGCAGTACTTC. This translates into CASSSDREYGNEQYF. Variable domain in full (rest from reference TRBV28 and TRBJ2-7): DVKVTQSSRYLVKRTGEKVFLECVQDMDHENMFWYRQDPGLGLRLIYFSYDVKMKEKGDIPEGYSVSREKKERFSLILESASTNQTSMYLCASSSDREYGNEQYFGPGTRLTVT.

The chain recombines TRBV6-5 with TRBJ2-7, with 11 positions matching TRBD2. CDR1 is MNHEY, CDR2 SVGAGI, per germline. There are 16 residues in the CDR3. Trimming cost V 2 bases and J 0 bases; bases outside gene matches: 3. Written as DNA, the CDR3 is TGTGCCAGCAGTTACAAACTAGCGGGGGCCTCCTACGAGCAGTACTTC. It yields the protein CASSYKLAGASYEQYF.

The chain links TRBV5-1 to TRBJ1-1; 7 nucleotides agree with TRBD1. CDR3 size: 16 residues. Germline trimming cut 1 base from V and 2 bases from J; bases unmatched to any gene: 8. Germline loops: CDR1 SGHRS, CDR2 YFSETQ. Written as DNA, the CDR3 is TGCGCCAGCAGCTTGCCCGGGACAGCCAGAAACACTGAAGCTTTCTTT. Translated, it gives CASSLPGTARNTEAFF.

This clonotype has a count of ten or more. The chain is built from TRBV12-3 or TRBV12-4 and TRBJ1-4, with a possible D match to TRBD1 (5 bases). The length of the CDR3 is 15 residues. The V end lost 5 bases, the J end lost 7 bases, and 17 bases lay between the germline ends. The CDR3 loop reads CASSGQETDGEKLFF. The DNA of the CDR3 is TGTGCCAGCAGTGGGCAGGAGACAGACGGTGAAAAACTGTTTTTT.

The chain links TRBV5-4 to TRBJ1-3; no definite D call. Germline V CDR1 and CDR2: SGHNT, YYREEE (reference sequence). The V end was cut by 0 bases, the J end by 0 bases, with 7 bases between. The CDR3 length is 15 residues. The CDR3 sequence is CASSLERPSGNTIYF. DNA for the CDR3: TGTGCCAGCAGCTTGGAGAGGCCCTCTGGAAACACCATATATTTT.

This clonotype was detected only once. CDR3 nucleotide sequence: TGTGCCAGCAGTCCTCACACAGATACGCAGTATTTT. Translated: CASSPHTDTQYF. The V gene is TRBV12-3 or TRBV12-4, the J gene TRBJ2-3; D is undetermined. V lost 5 bases, J lost 2 bases, and 5 bases lay in between. The length of the CDR3 is 12 residues.

This clonotype appeared a few times. The genes are TRBV4-1 and TRBJ2-7; D uncertain. The CDR3 is 14 amino acids. The V end was cut by 6 bases, the J end by 5 bases, with 17 bases between. CDR1 is MGHRA and CDR2 is YSYEKL in the germline V gene. CDR3 sequence (DNA): TGCGCCAGCAGTCTCACGGACCGCGGAGACGAGCAGTACTTC. Residues: CASSLTDRGDEQYF.

This clonotype was detected many times. The chain links TRBV12-5 to TRBJ2-1, with 11 bases matching TRBD2. CDR3 length: 16 amino acids. The V segment lost 6 bases and the J segment 4 bases; nucleotides outside the gene matches: 8. Germline V CDR1 and CDR2: LGHNT, FRNRAP. This CDR3 is CASGFRLAGKYNEQFF. The CDR3 coding sequence is TGTGCTAGTGGCTTCCGACTAGCGGGAAAATACAATGAGCAGTTCTTC.

This clonotype was recorded at least ten times. V usage is TRBV12-3 or TRBV12-4 and J usage is TRBJ2-7; TRBD1 agrees at 8 bases. This CDR3 has 16 amino acids. Unmatched junction bases numbered 14, after V lost 4 bases and J lost 6 bases. DNA of the CDR3: TGTGCCAGCAGTTCAAACTCCGGACAGGGTGGTCGCGAGCAGTACTTC. This gives the protein CASSSNSGQGGREQYF.

The chain couples TRBV20-1 to TRBJ1-2; a possible D gene is TRBD1 (5 bases). Trimming cost V 6 bases and J 1 base, with 18 bases left between them. The CDR3 runs 15 residues. Germline CDR1 reads DFQATT; CDR2 reads SNEGSKA (reference sequence). Written as DNA, the CDR3 is TGCAGTGCCAAAACGGGGGGGACGATTAACTATGGCTACACCTTC. The encoded protein is CSAKTGGTINYGYTF.

The sample holds a few counts of this clonotype. The V call is TRBV6-6, the J call TRBJ1-5; D is uncertain. The V gene's germline CDR1 is MNHNY and CDR2 SVGAGI (reference sequence). The CDR3 runs 14 residues. Between the trimmed V and J ends, which lost 2 bases and 6 bases, there was a span of 11 bases. CDR3 in amino acids: CASSYKEGGQPQHF. CDR3 bases: TGTGCCAGCAGTTACAAAGAGGGCGGTCAGCCCCAGCATTTT.

The chain combines TRBV2 with TRBJ2-7; D is unclear. The V gene's germline CDR1 is SNHLY and CDR2 FYNNEI. The ends were cut back, 4 bases at V and 4 bases at J, with 17 bases in the middle. The CDR3 covers 15 residues. The CDR3 is CASSGGPAASYEQYF. The CDR3 nucleotides are TGTGCCAGCAGTGGGGGTCCGGCAGCTTCATACGAGCAGTACTTC.

This clonotype was recorded many times. V gene TRBV5-1 combines with J gene TRBJ2-5; 9 nucleotides align to TRBD2. V shed 3 bases, J shed 1 base, and the junction held 7 bases outside the gene matches. The CDR3 has 16 amino acids. From germline, CDR1 is SGHRS and CDR2 YFSETQ. The CDR3 sequence is CASSSHSGSRQETQYF. For the CDR3, the DNA is TGCGCCAGCAGCTCCCATAGCGGGAGCCGCCAAGAGACCCAGTACTTC. Full variable domain (rest looked up from reference TRBV5-1 and TRBJ2-5): KAGVTQTPRYLIKTRGQQVTLSCSPISGHRSVSWYQQTPGQGLQFLFEYFSETQRNKGNFPGRFSGRQFSNSRSEMNVSTLELGDSALYLCASSSHSGSRQETQYFGPGTRLLVL.

The chain recombines TRBV6-2 or TRBV6-3 with TRBJ2-7, with 9 bases identical to TRBD1. V was clipped by 6 bases and J by 2 bases; unmatched bases: 5. The germline gives CDR1 MNHEY, CDR2 SVGEGT. The CDR3 has 14 amino acids. The CDR3, as DNA: TGTGCCAGCAGCAGACAGGGGGTAACCTACGAGCAGTACTTC. This translates into CASSRQGVTYEQYF.

This clonotype has only a few counts. The chain employs TRBV6-6 and TRBJ2-7; 7 bases fit TRBD1. This CDR3 has 15 amino acids. The junction had 6 bases not matched to a gene; V was cut back by 2 bases and J by 2 bases. CDR1 is MNHNY and CDR2 is SVGAGI in the germline V gene (reference sequence). The CDR3 sequence is CASSYNGQDPYEQYF. The DNA of the CDR3 is TGTGCCAGCAGTTACAACGGACAGGATCCCTACGAGCAGTACTTC.

J is TRBJ2-5 and V is TRBV5-6, with D possibly matching TRBD2 (6 bases). This CDR3 is 15 amino acids long. The germline V and J ends were trimmed by 4 bases and 0 bases, with 13 bases remaining between them. Germline CDR1 and CDR2: SGHDT and YYEEEE. CDR3 region: CASSPPLADQETQYF. Written as DNA, the CDR3 is TGTGCCAGCAGCCCGCCATTAGCGGACCAAGAGACCCAGTACTTC.